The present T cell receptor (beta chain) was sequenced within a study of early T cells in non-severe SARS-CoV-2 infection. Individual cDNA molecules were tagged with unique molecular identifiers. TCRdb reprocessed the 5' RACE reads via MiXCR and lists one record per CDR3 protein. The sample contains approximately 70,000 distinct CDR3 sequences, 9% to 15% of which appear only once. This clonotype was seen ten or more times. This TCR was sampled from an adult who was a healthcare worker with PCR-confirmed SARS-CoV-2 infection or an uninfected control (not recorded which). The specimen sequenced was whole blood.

CDR3 region: CASTSERFTGELFF. As DNA, the CDR3 is TGTGCCAGCACCTCGGAGCGGTTCACCGGGGAGCTGTTTTTT. V and J are TRBV2 and TRBJ2-2; D perhaps matches TRBD2 (5 bases). Trimming cost V 7 bases and J 4 bases, with 13 bases left between them. Germline V CDR1 and CDR2: SNHLY, FYNNEI. The CDR3 has 14 residues.